These T cell receptor beta chains were read from a single sample in a study of T cell changes during pregnancy in multiple sclerosis. Here immunoSEQ multiplex PCR was the method, and the copy in TCRdb shows in-frame clones only, minus some. The repertoire holds some 40,000 clones, with roughly 91% as singletons. The sample in question was CD4+ T cells from peripheral blood mononuclear cells, obtained in the first trimester of pregnancy. These TCRs come from a female donor with multiple sclerosis, enrolled in a pregnancy study. CDR3s include the opening cysteine and the closing phenylalanine or tryptophan. D genes are given only for firm matches. Clone size is not always given. Where it is, it says once, few, many or a class for expanded clones.

j_gene: TRBJ1-5
d_gene: TRBD1
abundance: NA
v_gene: TRBV18
CDR3aa: CASSPGTGSLNQPQHF
CDR3nt: TGTGCCAGCTCACCCGGGACAGGGTCCCTGAATCAGCCCCAGCATTTT

j_gene: TRBJ1-2
d_gene: TRBD1
abundance: NA
v_gene: TRBV6-5
CDR3aa: CASTSLGQGYGYTF
CDR3nt: TGTGCCAGCACTTCCCTGGGACAGGGGTATGGCTACACCTTC

j_gene: TRBJ2-3
d_gene: NA
abundance: NA
v_gene: TRBV18
CDR3aa: CASSPLPDRLTDTQYF
CDR3nt: TGTGCCAGCTCACCTTTACCGGACAGACTCACAGATACGCAGTATTTT

j_gene: TRBJ2-7
d_gene: TRBD1
abundance: NA
v_gene: TRBV6-5
CDR3aa: CASSRSGTGYEQYF
CDR3nt: TGTGCCAGCAGTCGTTCCGGGACAGGTTACGAGCAGTACTTC

j_gene: TRBJ2-7
d_gene: NA
abundance: NA
v_gene: TRBV5-1
CDR3aa: CASSLIVSPYEQYF
CDR3nt: TGCGCCAGCAGCTTGATTGTCAGTCCCTACGAGCAGTACTTC

j_gene: TRBJ2-1
d_gene: TRBD2
abundance: NA
v_gene: TRBV28
CDR3aa: CASISGRGAANEQFF
CDR3nt: TGTGCCAGCATAAGCGGGAGGGGTGCGGCGAATGAGCAGTTCTTC

j_gene: TRBJ2-5
d_gene: TRBD2
abundance: NA
v_gene: TRBV28
CDR3aa: CASSSAGGPVETQYF
CDR3nt: TGTGCCAGCAGTTCAGCGGGAGGGCCGGTAGAGACCCAGTACTTC

j_gene: TRBJ1-1
d_gene: NA
abundance: NA
v_gene: TRBV28
CDR3aa: CASSLSENTEAFF
CDR3nt: TGTGCCAGCAGTTTATCAGAGAACACTGAAGCTTTCTTT

j_gene: TRBJ2-7
d_gene: NA
abundance: NA
v_gene: TRBV6-5
CDR3aa: CASSYTPRGYEQYF
CDR3nt: TGTGCCAGCAGTTACACACCTAGGGGTTACGAGCAGTACTTC

j_gene: TRBJ2-6
d_gene: TRBD1
abundance: NA
v_gene: TRBV25-1
CDR3aa: CASSNPGQGTNVLTF
CDR3nt: TGTGCCAGCTCCAATCCGGGACAGGGAACCAACGTCCTGACTTTC

j_gene: TRBJ2-3
d_gene: TRBD2
abundance: NA
v_gene: TRBV11-2
CDR3aa: CASSKGWAGGTDTQYF
CDR3nt: TGTGCCAGCAGCAAAGGGTGGGCGGGGGGCACAGATACGCAGTATTTT

j_gene: TRBJ1-1
d_gene: TRBD1
abundance: NA
v_gene: TRBV7-8
CDR3aa: CASSQGTGARAFF
CDR3nt: TGTGCCAGCAGCCAAGGCACAGGGGCCAGAGCTTTCTTT

j_gene: TRBJ1-1
d_gene: NA
abundance: NA
v_gene: TRBV28
CDR3aa: CASTPSGGSATEAFF
CDR3nt: TGTGCCAGCACCCCGAGCGGGGGGTCGGCCACTGAAGCTTTCTTT

j_gene: TRBJ2-7
d_gene: NA
abundance: few
v_gene: TRBV2
CDR3aa: CASSDRASYEQYF
CDR3nt: TGTGCCAGCAGTGACAGGGCCTCCTACGAGCAGTACTTC

j_gene: TRBJ1-2
d_gene: NA
abundance: NA
v_gene: TRBV14
CDR3aa: CASSQGILRGSDYGYTF
CDR3nt: TGTGCCAGCAGCCAAGGTATCTTAAGGGGATCGGACTATGGCTACACCTTC

j_gene: TRBJ1-4
d_gene: NA
abundance: NA
v_gene: TRBV7-9
CDR3aa: CASSSFDSNEKLFF
CDR3nt: TGTGCCAGCAGCTCTTTTGACAGTAATGAAAAACTGTTTTTT

j_gene: TRBJ2-7
d_gene: TRBD2
abundance: NA
v_gene: TRBV9
CDR3aa: CASSAGLAGQPYEQYF
CDR3nt: TGTGCCAGCAGCGCCGGACTAGCGGGTCAACCCTACGAGCAGTACTTC

j_gene: TRBJ1-5
d_gene: NA
abundance: NA
v_gene: TRBV27
CDR3aa: CASSLSSGYNQPQHF
CDR3nt: TGTGCCAGCAGTTTATCTTCAGGGTACAATCAGCCCCAGCATTTT

j_gene: TRBJ1-5
d_gene: NA
abundance: NA
v_gene: TRBV19
CDR3aa: CASRFGGNQPQHF
CDR3nt: TGTGCCAGTAGATTCGGCGGGAATCAGCCCCAGCATTTT

j_gene: TRBJ2-3
d_gene: NA
abundance: NA
v_gene: TRBV30
CDR3aa: CAWQSGNTDTQYF
CDR3nt: TGTGCCTGGCAATCGGGGAACACAGATACGCAGTATTTT

j_gene: TRBJ2-7
d_gene: NA
abundance: NA
v_gene: TRBV4-1
CDR3aa: CASSQLPGVIYEQYF
CDR3nt: TGCGCCAGCAGCCAACTCCCCGGGGTGATTTACGAGCAGTACTTC

j_gene: TRBJ1-3
d_gene: NA
abundance: NA
v_gene: TRBV5-6
CDR3aa: CASSSHSRSGNTIYF
CDR3nt: TGTGCCAGCAGCTCGCACAGTCGCTCTGGAAACACCATATATTTT

j_gene: TRBJ2-5
d_gene: NA
abundance: NA
v_gene: TRBV15
CDR3aa: CATITSAVQETQYF
CDR3nt: TGTGCCACCATCACCTCGGCGGTCCAAGAGACCCAGTACTTC

j_gene: TRBJ2-7
d_gene: NA
abundance: NA
v_gene: TRBV6-5
CDR3aa: CASSYDISSYEQYF
CDR3nt: TGTGCCAGCAGTTACGACATAAGCTCCTACGAGCAGTACTTC

j_gene: TRBJ2-1
d_gene: TRBD1
abundance: NA
v_gene: TRBV5-3
CDR3aa: CARRDKGDREQFF
CDR3nt: TGTGCCAGGAGAGATAAAGGGGACAGAGAGCAGTTCTTC

j_gene: TRBJ2-1
d_gene: NA
abundance: NA
v_gene: TRBV5-1
CDR3aa: CASSFQVYNEQFF
CDR3nt: TGCGCCAGCAGCTTCCAGGTTTACAATGAGCAGTTCTTC